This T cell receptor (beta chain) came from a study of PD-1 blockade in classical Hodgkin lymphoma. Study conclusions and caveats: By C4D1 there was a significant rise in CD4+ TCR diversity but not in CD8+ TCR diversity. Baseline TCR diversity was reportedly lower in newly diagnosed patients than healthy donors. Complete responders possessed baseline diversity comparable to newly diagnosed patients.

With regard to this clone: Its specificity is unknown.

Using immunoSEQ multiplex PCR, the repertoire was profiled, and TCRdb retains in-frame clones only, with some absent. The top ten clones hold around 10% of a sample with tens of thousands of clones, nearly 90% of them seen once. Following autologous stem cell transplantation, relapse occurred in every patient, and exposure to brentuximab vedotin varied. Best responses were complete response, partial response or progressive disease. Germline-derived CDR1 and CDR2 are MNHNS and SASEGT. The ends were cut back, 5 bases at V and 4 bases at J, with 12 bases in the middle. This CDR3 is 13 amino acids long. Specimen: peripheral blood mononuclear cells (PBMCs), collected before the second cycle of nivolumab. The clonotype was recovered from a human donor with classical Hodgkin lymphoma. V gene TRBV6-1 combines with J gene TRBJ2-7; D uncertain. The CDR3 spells CASSFGSPYEQYF. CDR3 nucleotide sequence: TGTGCCAGCAGTTTCGGGTCTCCTTACGAGCAGTACTTC.